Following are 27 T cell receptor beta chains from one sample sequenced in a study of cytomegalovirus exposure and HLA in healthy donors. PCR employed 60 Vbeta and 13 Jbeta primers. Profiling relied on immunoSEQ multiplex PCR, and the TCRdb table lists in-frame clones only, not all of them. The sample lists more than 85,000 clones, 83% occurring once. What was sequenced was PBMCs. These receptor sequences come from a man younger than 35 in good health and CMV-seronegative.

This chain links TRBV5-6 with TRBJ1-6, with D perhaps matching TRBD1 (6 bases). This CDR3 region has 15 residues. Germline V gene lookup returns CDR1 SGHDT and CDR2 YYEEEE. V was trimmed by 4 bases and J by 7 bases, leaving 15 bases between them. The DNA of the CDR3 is TGTGCCAGCAGCGAAACAGGGAAGATGAATTCACCCCTCCACTTT. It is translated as CASSETGKMNSPLHF.

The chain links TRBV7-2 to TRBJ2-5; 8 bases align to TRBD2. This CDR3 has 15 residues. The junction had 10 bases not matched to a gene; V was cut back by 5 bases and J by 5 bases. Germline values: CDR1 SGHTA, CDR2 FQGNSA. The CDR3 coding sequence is TGTGCCAGCAGCCGCCTGGGGCGGGAGGCCGAGACCCAGTACTTC. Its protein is CASSRLGREAETQYF.

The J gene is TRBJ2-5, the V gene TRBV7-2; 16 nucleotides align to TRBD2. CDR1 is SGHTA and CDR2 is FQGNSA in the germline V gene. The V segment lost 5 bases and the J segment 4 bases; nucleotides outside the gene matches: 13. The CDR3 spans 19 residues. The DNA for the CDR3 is TGTGCCAGCAGCCACAGAACCGGGACTAGCGGGAGGGGGAGAGAGACCCAGTACTTC. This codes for CASSHRTGTSGRGRETQYF.

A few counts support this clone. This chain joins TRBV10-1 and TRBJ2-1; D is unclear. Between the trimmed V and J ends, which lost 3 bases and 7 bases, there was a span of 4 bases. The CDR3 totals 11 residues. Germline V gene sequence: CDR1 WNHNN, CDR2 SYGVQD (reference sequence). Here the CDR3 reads CASSELNEQFF. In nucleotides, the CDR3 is TGCGCCAGCAGTGAACTAAATGAGCAGTTCTTC.

CDR3 DNA: TGTGCCAGCAGCTCCGGGACAGGGGGATTAAATGAGCAGTTCTTC. This gives the protein CASSSGTGGLNEQFF. The chain carries TRBV27 and TRBJ2-1, with 11 bases fitting TRBD1. CDR1 is MNHEY and CDR2 is SMNVEV in the germline V gene (reference sequence). The CDR3 contains 15 residues. V lost 6 bases to trimming and J lost 7 bases; unmatched junction nucleotides: 8.

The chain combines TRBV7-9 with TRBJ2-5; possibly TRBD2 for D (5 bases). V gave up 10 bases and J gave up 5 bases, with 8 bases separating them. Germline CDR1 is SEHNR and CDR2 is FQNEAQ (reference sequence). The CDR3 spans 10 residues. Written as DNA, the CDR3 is TGTGCCATCGAGCGGGAGACCCAGTACTTC. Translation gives CAIERETQYF.

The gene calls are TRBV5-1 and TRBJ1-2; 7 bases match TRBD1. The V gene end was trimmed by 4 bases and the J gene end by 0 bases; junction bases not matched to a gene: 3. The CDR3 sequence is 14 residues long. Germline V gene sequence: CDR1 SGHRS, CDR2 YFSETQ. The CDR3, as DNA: TGCGCCAGCAGCATACAGGGGCCTAACTATGGCTACACCTTC. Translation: CASSIQGPNYGYTF.

The CDR3 reads CASSIVGANTGELFF. For the CDR3, the DNA is TGTGCCAGTAGTATAGTGGGCGCGAACACCGGGGAGCTGTTTTTT. V is TRBV19 and J is TRBJ2-2; D is ambiguous. V was shortened by 1 base and J by 0 bases, with 6 bases between the two germline ends. The CDR3 runs to 15 residues. Germline V gene sequence: CDR1 LNHDA, CDR2 SQIVND (reference sequence).

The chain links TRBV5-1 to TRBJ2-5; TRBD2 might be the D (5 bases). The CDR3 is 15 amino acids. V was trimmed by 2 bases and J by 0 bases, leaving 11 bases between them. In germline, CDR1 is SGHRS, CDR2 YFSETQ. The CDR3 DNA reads TGCGCCAGCAGCTTAAGCGGAGAAAACCAAGAGACCCAGTACTTC. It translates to CASSLSGENQETQYF. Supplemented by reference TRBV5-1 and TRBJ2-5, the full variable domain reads KAGVTQTPRYLIKTRGQQVTLSCSPISGHRSVSWYQQTPGQGLQFLFEYFSETQRNKGNFPGRFSGRQFSNSRSEMNVSTLELGDSALYLCASSLSGENQETQYFGPGTRLLVL.

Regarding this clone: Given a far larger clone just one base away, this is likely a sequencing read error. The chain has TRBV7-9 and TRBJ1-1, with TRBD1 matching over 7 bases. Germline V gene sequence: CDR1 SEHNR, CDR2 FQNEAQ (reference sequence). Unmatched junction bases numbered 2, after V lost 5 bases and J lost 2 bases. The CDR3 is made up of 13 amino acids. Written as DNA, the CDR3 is TGTGCCAGCAGCCCAGGGGGTAACACTGAAGCTTTCTTT. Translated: CASSPGGNTEAFF.

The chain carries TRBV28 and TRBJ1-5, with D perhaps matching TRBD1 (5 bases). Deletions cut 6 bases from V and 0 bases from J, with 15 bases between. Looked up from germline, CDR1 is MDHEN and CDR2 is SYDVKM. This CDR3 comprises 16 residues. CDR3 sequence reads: CASSRGGTVSNQPQHF. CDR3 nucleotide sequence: TGTGCCAGCAGCCGGGGGGGGACCGTTAGCAATCAGCCCCAGCATTTT. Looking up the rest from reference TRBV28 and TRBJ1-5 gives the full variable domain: DVKVTQSSRYLVKRTGEKVFLECVQDMDHENMFWYRQDPGLGLRLIYFSYDVKMKEKGDIPEGYSVSREKKERFSLILESASTNQTSMYLCASSRGGTVSNQPQHFGDGTRLSIL.

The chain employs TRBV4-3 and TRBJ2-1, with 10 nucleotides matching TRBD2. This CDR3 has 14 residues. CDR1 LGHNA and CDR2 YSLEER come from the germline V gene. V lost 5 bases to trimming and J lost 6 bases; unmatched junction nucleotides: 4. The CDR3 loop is CASSRLAGPNEQFF. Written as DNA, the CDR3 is TGCGCCAGCAGCAGACTAGCGGGCCCCAATGAGCAGTTCTTC.

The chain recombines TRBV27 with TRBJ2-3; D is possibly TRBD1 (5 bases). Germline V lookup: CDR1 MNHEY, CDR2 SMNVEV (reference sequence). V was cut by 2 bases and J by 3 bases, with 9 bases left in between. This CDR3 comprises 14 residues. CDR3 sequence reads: CASSLARVTDTQYF. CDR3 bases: TGTGCCAGCAGTTTAGCCAGGGTGACAGATACGCAGTATTTT.

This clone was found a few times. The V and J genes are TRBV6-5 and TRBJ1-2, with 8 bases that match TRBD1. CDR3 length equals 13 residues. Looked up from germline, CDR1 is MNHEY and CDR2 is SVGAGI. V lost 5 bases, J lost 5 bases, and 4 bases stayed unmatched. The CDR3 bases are TGTGCCAGCAGTGGGACAGGAAGGTATGGCTACACCTTC. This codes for CASSGTGRYGYTF.

Here the CDR3 DNA reads TGTGCCAGCAGTGAAGTGGGGGGACCGGCCAGGGACTCCTACGAGCAGTACTTC. Its protein is CASSEVGGPARDSYEQYF. The rearrangement joins TRBV2 to TRBJ2-7; a possible D gene is TRBD2 (6 bases). Germline CDR1 is SNHLY and CDR2 is FYNNEI. The CDR3 covers 18 residues. Deletions cut 1 base from V and 0 bases from J, with 19 bases between.

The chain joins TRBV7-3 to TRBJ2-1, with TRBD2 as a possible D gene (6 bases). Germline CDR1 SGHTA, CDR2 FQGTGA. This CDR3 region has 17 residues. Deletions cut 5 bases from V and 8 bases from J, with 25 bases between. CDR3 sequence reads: CASSPSALSGATDEQFF. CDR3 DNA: TGTGCCAGCAGCCCTTCGGCGCTGTCGGGAGCTACCGATGAGCAGTTCTTC.

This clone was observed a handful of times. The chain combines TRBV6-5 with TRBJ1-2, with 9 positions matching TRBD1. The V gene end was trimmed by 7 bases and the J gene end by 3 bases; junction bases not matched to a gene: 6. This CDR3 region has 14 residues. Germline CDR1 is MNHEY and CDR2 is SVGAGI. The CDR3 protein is CASNPGTGHYGYTF. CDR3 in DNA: TGTGCCAGCAATCCCGGGACAGGGCACTATGGCTACACCTTC.

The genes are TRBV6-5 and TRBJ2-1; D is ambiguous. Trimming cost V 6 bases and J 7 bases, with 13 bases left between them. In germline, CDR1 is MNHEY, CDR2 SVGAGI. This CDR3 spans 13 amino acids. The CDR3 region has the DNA TGTGCCAGCAGCCCCCAAGCTGGTAATGAGCAGTTCTTC. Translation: CASSPQAGNEQFF.

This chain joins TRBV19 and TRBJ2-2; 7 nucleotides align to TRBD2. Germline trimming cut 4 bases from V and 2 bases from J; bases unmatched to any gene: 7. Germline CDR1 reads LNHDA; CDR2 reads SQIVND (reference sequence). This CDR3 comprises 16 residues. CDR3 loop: CASSRAAGVNTGELFF. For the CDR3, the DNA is TGTGCCAGTAGTAGGGCGGCGGGAGTCAACACCGGGGAGCTGTTTTTT. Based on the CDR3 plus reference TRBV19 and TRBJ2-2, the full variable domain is DGGITQSPKYLFRKEGQNVTLSCEQNLNHDAMYWYRQDPGQGLRLIYYSQIVNDFQKGDIAEGYSVSREKKESFPLTVTSAQKNPTAFYLCASSRAAGVNTGELFFGEGSRLTVL.

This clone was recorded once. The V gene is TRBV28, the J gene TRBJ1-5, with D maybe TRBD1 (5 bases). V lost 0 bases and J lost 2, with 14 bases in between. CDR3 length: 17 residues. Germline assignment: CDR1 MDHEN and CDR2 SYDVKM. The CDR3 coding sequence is TGTGCCAGCAGTTTATGGGAGGGGAAGAAGGGCAATCAGCCCCAGCATTTT. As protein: CASSLWEGKKGNQPQHF.

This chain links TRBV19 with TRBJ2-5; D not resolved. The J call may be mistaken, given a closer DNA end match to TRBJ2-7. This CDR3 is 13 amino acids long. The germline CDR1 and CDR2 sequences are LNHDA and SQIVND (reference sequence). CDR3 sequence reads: CASTPQDSYEQYF. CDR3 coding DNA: TGTGCCAGTACCCCTCAGGACTCCTACGAGCAGTACTTC.

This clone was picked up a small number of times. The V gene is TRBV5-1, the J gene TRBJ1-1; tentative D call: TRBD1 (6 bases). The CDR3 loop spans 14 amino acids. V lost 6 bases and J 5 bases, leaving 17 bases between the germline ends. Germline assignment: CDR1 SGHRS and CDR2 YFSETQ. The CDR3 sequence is CASTLTGGATEAFF. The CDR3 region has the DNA TGCGCCAGCACCCTTACTGGGGGCGCAACTGAAGCTTTCTTT.

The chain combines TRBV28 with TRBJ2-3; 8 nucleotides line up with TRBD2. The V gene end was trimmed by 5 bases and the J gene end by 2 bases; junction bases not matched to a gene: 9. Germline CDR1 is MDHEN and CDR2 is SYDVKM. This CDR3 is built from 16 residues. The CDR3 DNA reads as TGTGCCAGCAGTCGATTATCGGGAGGGGACACAGATACGCAGTATTTT. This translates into CASSRLSGGDTDTQYF. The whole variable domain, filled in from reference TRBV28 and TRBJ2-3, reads DVKVTQSSRYLVKRTGEKVFLECVQDMDHENMFWYRQDPGLGLRLIYFSYDVKMKEKGDIPEGYSVSREKKERFSLILESASTNQTSMYLCASSRLSGGDTDTQYFGPGTRLTVL.

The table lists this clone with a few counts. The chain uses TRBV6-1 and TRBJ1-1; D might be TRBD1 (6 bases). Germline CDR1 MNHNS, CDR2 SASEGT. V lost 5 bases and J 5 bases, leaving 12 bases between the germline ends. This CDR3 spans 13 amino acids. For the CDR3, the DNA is TGTGCCAGCAGTACAATGGACAGAACTGAAGCTTTCTTT. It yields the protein CASSTMDRTEAFF.

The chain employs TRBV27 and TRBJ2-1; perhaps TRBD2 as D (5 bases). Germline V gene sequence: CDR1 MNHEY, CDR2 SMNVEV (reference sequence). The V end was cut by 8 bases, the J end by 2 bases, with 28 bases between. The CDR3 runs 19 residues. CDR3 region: CASGRSARGSSLTYNEQFF. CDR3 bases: TGTGCCAGCGGCCGGTCCGCGCGAGGGAGTAGCCTCACCTACAATGAGCAGTTCTTC.

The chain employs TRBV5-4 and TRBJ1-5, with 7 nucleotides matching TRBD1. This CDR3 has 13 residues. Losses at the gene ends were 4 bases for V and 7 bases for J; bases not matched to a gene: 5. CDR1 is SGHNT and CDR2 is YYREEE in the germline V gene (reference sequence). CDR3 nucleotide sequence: TGTGCCAGCAGCCCCGAAGGGGGCCAGCCCCAGCATTTT. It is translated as CASSPEGGQPQHF.

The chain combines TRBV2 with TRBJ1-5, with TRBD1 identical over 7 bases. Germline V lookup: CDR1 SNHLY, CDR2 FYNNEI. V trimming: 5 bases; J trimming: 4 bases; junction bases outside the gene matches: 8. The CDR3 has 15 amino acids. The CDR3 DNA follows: TGTGCCAGCAGTCCCGGGACAGCCTATAATCAGCCCCAGCATTTT. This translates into CASSPGTAYNQPQHF.